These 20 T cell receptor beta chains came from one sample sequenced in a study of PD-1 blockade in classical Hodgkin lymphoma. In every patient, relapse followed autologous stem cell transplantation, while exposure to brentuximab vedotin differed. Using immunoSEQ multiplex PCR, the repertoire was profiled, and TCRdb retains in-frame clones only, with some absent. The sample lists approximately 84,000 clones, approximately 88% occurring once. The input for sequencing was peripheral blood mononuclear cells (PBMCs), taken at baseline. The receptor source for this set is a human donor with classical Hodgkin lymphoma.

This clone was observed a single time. CDR3: CASSLSLVDGGYREKLFF. The CDR3 DNA reads as TGTGCCAGCAGCTTATCCCTTGTCGATGGGGGATACCGAGAAAAACTGTTTTTT. V and J are TRBV7-9 and TRBJ1-4, with D maybe TRBD1 (5 bases). The CDR3 has 18 amino acids. The V end lost 2 bases, the J end lost 8 bases, and 24 bases lay between the germline ends. Germline V lookup: CDR1 SEHNR, CDR2 FQNEAQ (reference sequence).

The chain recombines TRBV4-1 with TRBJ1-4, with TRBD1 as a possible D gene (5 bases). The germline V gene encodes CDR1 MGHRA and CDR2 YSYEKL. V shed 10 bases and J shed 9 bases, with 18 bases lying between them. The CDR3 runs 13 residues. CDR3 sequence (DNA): TGCGCCACCTCTGGGGGTGGGAGGAAAAAACTGTTTTTT. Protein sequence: CATSGGGRKKLFF.

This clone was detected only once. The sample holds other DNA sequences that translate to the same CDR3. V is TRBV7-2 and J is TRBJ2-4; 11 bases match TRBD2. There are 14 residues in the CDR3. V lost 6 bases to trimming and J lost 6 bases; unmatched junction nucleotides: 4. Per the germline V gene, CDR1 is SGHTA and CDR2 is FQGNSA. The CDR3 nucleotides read TGTGCCAGCAGTATAGCGGGAGGGCGAAACATTCAGTACTTC. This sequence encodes CASSIAGGRNIQYF.

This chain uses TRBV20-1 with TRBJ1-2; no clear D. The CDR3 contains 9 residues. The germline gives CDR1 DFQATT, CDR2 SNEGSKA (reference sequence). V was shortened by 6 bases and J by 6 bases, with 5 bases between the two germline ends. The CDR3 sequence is CSAPDGYTF. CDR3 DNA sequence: TGCAGTGCCCCAGATGGCTACACCTTC.

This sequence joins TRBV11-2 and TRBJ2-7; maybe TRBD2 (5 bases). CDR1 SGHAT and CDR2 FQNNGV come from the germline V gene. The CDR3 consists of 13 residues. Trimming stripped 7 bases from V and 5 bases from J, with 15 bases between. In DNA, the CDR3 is TGTGCCAGCACGGACTCTGAGCGGCACGAGCAGTACTTC. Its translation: CASTDSERHEQYF.

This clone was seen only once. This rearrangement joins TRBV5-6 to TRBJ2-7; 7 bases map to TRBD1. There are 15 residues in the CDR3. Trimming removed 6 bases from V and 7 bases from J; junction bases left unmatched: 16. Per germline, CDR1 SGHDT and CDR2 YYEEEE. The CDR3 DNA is TGTGCCAGCAACAATCTACAGGGGCCGCGTAAAGAGCAGTACTTC. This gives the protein CASNNLQGPRKEQYF. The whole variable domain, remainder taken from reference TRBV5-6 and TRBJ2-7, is DAGVTQSPTHLIKTRGQQVTLRCSPKSGHDTVSWYQQALGQGPQFIFQYYEEEERQRGNFPDRFSGHQFPNYSSELNVNALLLGDSALYLCASNNLQGPRKEQYFGPGTRLTVT.

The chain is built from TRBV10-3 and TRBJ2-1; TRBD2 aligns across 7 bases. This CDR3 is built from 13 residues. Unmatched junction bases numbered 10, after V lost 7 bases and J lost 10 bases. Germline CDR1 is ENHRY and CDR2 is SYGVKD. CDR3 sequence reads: CAIKAGKVGEQFF. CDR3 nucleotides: TGTGCCATCAAAGCGGGAAAAGTTGGGGAGCAGTTCTTC.

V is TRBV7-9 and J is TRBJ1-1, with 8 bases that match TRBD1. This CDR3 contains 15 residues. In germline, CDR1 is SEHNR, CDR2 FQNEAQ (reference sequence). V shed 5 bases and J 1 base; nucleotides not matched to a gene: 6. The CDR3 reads CASSIPGTGNTEAFF. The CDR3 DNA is TGTGCCAGCAGCATCCCCGGGACAGGGAACACTGAAGCTTTCTTT.

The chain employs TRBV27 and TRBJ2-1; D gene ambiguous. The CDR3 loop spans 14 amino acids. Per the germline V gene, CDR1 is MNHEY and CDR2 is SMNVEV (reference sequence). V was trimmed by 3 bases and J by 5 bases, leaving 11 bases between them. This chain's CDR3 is CASSFETPNNEQFF. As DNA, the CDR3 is TGTGCCAGCAGTTTCGAGACTCCAAACAATGAGCAGTTCTTC.

CDR3 sequence reads: CSVEDSPPAALSSYEQYF. In nucleotides, the CDR3 is TGCAGCGTTGAAGATAGCCCCCCCGCAGCCTTGAGCTCCTACGAGCAGTACTTC. The chain combines TRBV29-1 with TRBJ2-7; D uncertain. Trimming shortened V by 0 bases and J by 0 bases, and 21 bases separated the two germline ends. The CDR3 contains 18 residues. The germline CDR1 and CDR2 sequences are SQVTM and ANQGSEA.

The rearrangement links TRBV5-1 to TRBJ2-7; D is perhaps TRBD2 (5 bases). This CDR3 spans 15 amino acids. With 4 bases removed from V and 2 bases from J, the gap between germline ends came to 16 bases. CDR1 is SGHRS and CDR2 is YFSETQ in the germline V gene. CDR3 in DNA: TGCGCCAGCAGCCACGGGGATAGAGAAGCCTACGAGCAGTACTTC. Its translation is CASSHGDREAYEQYF.

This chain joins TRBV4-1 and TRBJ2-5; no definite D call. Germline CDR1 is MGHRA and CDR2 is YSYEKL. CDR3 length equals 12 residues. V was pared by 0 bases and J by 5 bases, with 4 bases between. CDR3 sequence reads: CASSQDMETQYF. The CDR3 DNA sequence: TGCGCCAGCAGCCAAGATATGGAGACCCAGTACTTC.

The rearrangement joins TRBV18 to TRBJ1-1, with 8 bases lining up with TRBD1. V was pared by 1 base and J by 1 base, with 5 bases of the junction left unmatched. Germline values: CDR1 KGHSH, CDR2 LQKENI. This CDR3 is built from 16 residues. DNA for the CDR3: TGTGCCAGCTCACCACTCGGGACAGGAGGGAACACTGAAGCTTTCTTT. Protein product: CASSPLGTGGNTEAFF.

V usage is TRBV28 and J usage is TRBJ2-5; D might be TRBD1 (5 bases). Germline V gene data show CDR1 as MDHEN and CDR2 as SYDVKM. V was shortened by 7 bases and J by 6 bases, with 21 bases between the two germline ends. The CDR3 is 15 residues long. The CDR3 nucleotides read TGTGCCAGCACCACATCAACAGGCGCCCGGAAGACCCAGTACTTC. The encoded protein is CASTTSTGARKTQYF.

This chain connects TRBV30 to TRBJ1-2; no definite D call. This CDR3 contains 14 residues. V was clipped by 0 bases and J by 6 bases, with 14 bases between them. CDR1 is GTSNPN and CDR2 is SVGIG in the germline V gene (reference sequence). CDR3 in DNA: TGTGCCTGGAGTGTACTCGGGGTGGGGAATGGCTACACCTTC. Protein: CAWSVLGVGNGYTF.

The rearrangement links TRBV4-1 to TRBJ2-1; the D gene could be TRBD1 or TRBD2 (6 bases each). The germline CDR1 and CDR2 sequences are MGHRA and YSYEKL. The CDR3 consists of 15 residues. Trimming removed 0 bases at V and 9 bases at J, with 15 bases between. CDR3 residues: CASSQDSTGAGEQFF. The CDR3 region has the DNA TGCGCCAGCAGCCAAGATTCCACGGGGGCGGGTGAGCAGTTCTTC.

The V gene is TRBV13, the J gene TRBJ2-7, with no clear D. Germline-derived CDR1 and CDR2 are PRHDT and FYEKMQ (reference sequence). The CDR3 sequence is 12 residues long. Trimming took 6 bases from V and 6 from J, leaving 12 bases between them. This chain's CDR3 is CASRSSVGEQYF. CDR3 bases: TGTGCCAGCAGATCCTCTGTGGGCGAGCAGTACTTC.

The CDR3 sequence is CASSLAGSGTDTQYF. The CDR3, as DNA: TGTGCCAGCAGCTTAGCGGGTAGCGGCACAGATACGCAGTATTTT. The rearrangement uses TRBV7-6 and TRBJ2-3; weak D call: TRBD2 (5 bases). The CDR3 is 15 amino acids. Germline V gene sequence: CDR1 SGHVS, CDR2 FNYEAQ. Trimming took 0 bases from V and 1 from J, leaving 8 bases between them.

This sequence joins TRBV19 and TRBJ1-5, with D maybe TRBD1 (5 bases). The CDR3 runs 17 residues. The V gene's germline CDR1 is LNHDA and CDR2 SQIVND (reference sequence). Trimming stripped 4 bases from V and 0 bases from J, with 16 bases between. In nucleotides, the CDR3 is TGTGCCAGTAGTACAGAGGCCTGGGGGGTTAGCAATCAGCCCCAGCATTTT. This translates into CASSTEAWGVSNQPQHF.

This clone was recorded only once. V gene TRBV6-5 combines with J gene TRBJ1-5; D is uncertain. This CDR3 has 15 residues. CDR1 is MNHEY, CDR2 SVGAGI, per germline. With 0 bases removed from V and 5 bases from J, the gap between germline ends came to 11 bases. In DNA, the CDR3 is TGTGCCAGCAGTTACTCGGCGTCCTCTTATCAGCCCCAGCATTTT. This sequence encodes CASSYSASSYQPQHF.